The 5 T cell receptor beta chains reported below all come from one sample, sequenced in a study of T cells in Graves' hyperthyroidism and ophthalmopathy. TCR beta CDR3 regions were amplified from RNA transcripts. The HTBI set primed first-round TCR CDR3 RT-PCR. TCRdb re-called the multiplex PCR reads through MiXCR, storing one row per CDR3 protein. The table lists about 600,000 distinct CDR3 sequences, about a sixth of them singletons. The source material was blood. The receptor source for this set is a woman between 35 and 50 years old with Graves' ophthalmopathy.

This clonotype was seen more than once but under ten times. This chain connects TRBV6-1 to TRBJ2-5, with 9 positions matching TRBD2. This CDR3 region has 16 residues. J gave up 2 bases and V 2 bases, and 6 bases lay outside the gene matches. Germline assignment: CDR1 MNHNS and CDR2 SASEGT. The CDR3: CASSEQAGGGQETQYF. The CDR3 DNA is TGTGCCAGCAGTGAACAAGCGGGAGGAGGACAAGAGACCCAGTACTTC.

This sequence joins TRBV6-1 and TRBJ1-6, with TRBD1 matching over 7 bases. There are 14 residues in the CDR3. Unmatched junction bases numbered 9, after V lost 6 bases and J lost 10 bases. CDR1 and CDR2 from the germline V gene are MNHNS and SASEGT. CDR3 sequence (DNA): TGTGCCAGCAGGGATACAGGGGACGGATCACCCCTCCACTTT. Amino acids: CASRDTGDGSPLHF.

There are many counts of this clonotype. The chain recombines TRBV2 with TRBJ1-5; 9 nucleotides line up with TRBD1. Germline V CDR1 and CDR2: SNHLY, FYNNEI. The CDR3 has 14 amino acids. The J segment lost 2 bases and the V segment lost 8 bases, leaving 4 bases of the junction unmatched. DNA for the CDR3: TGTGCCAGCCGCCGGACAGGGGGCAATCAGCCCCAGCATTTT. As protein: CASRRTGGNQPQHF.

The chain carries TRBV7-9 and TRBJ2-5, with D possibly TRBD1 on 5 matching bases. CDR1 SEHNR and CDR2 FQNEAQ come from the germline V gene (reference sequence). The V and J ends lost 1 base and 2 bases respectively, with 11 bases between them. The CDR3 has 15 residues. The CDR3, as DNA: TGTGCCAGCAGCTTAGATTGGGCAGGGCAAGAGACCCAGTACTTC. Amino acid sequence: CASSLDWAGQETQYF.

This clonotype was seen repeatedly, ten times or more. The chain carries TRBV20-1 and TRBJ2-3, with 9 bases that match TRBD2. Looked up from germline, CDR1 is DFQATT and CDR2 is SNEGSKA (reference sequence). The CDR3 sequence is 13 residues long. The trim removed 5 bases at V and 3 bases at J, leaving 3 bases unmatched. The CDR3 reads CSAFSGRTDTQYF. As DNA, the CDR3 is TGCAGTGCTTTTAGCGGGAGAACAGATACGCAGTATTTT.